The 10 T cell receptor beta chains listed next were all sequenced from one sample in a study of blood T cell repertoires in COVID-19. Assay used: immunoSEQ multiplex PCR; TCRdb lists only in-frame clones, some missing. The table includes approximately 170,000 clones, around 83% detected once. Input material: peripheral blood. These receptors all stem from a woman in her 70s who had recovered from COVID-19.

This chain connects TRBV10-3 to TRBJ2-7, with 11 bases identical to TRBD2. Germline assignment: CDR1 ENHRY and CDR2 SYGVKD. This CDR3 is built from 15 residues. Germline trimming cut 10 bases from V and 0 bases from J; bases unmatched to any gene: 8. CDR3 in amino acids: CATLIAGGASYEQYF. DNA of the CDR3: TGTGCCACCCTCATAGCGGGAGGGGCCTCCTACGAGCAGTACTTC.

This clone was observed once. V is TRBV27 and J is TRBJ2-3, with a tentative D call TRBD2 (6 bases). The V end lost 3 bases, the J end lost 0 bases, and 10 bases lay between the germline ends. Germline CDR1 reads MNHEY; CDR2 reads SMNVEV (reference sequence). CDR3 length equals 15 residues. CDR3 bases: TGTGCCAGCAGTTTGTGGGGGGTTAGCACAGATACGCAGTATTTT. Its translation is CASSLWGVSTDTQYF.

This chain links TRBV6-1 with TRBJ1-1; no reliable D call. The CDR3 length is 13 residues. Trimming pared 3 bases from V and 10 bases from J, leaving 15 bases between. Per the germline V gene, CDR1 is MNHNS and CDR2 is SASEGT. The CDR3 nucleotides are TGTGCCAGCAGTGACAATCCTCAAGCTTCAGCTTTCTTT. Translation gives CASSDNPQASAFF.

This clone was found a few times. The rearrangement links TRBV4-2 to TRBJ2-1, with TRBD2 as a possible D gene (5 bases). The germline V gene has CDR1 LGHNA and CDR2 YNFKEQ. There are 15 residues in the CDR3. V lost 1 base, J lost 0 bases, and 7 bases lay in between. In nucleotides, the CDR3 is TGTGCCAGCAGCCAAGTGGGGAGCTCCTACAATGAGCAGTTCTTC. It encodes CASSQVGSSYNEQFF.

J is TRBJ1-1 and V is TRBV6-5, with D unclear. CDR3 length equals 11 residues. V lost 8 bases to trimming and J lost 1 base, with 5 bases between them. CDR1 and CDR2 (germline): MNHEY, SVGAGI. CDR3 in amino acids: CASSGNTEAFF. CDR3 coding DNA: TGTGCCAGCTCGGGGAACACTGAAGCTTTCTTT.

The rearrangement joins TRBV30 to TRBJ1-1, with 10 bases aligning to TRBD1. V lost 4 bases, J lost 12 bases, and 11 bases stayed unmatched. The CDR3 covers 13 residues. Per the germline V gene, CDR1 is GTSNPN and CDR2 is SVGIG (reference sequence). CDR3 coding DNA: TGTGCCTGGACCCCGACAGGGGGCGAGAGGACTTTCTTT. Translating gives CAWTPTGGERTFF.

This sequence joins TRBV6-5 and TRBJ1-2; 9 nucleotides line up with TRBD1. Germline-derived CDR1 and CDR2 are MNHEY and SVGAGI. The CDR3 contains 13 residues. Losses at the gene ends were 7 bases for V and 5 bases for J; bases not matched to a gene: 5. The CDR3 reads CASMGTGWYGYTF. As DNA, the CDR3 is TGTGCCAGCATGGGGACAGGGTGGTATGGCTACACCTTC.

This chain uses TRBV5-6 with TRBJ2-1; D call uncertain. This CDR3 contains 14 residues. Germline CDR1 is SGHDT and CDR2 is YYEEEE. V was clipped by 1 base and J by 5 bases, with 10 bases between them. Here the CDR3 reads CASSLIQDDNEQFF. CDR3 nucleotide sequence: TGTGCCAGCAGCTTGATTCAGGATGACAATGAGCAGTTCTTC.

The J gene is TRBJ1-4, the V gene TRBV24-1; D is possibly TRBD1 (6 bases). This CDR3 contains 15 residues. Trimming pared 3 bases from V and 3 bases from J, leaving 10 bases between. Germline V gives CDR1 KGHDR, CDR2 SFDVKD. The CDR3: CATSDPSGANEKLFF. CDR3 in DNA: TGTGCCACCAGTGATCCCTCAGGGGCTAATGAAAAACTGTTTTTT.

V is TRBV6-2 or TRBV6-3 and J is TRBJ2-5; TRBD2 matches at 12 bases. Trimming at V came to 3 bases and at J to 5 bases, leaving 7 bases not matched to a gene. The CDR3 spans 16 residues. The germline V gene has CDR1 MNHEY and CDR2 SVGEGT. The CDR3 reads CASSYLAGGPGETQYF. CDR3 nucleotides: TGTGCCAGCAGTTATCTAGCGGGAGGGCCGGGGGAGACCCAGTACTTC.